This TCR beta chain originates from a study of T cells in Graves' hyperthyroidism and ophthalmopathy. Study-level results: With a median lead of around 5.9 months before onset, the model predicted ophthalmopathy.

The definition of stable Graves' hyperthyroidism was no ophthalmopathy progression within 18 months. Hyperthyroidism in the patients, aged 18 to 65, was newly diagnosed and under 2 months in duration. The PBMCs studied were ones that came from 10 ml fresh peripheral blood. The CDR3 spans 12 residues. V was pared by 6 bases and J by 6 bases, with 11 bases between. Germline CDR1 reads MDHEN; CDR2 reads SYDVKM. This clonotype has just a few counts. Its cognate antigen is unknown. Amplified regions were TCR beta CDR3 sequences from RNA transcripts. HTBI primers drove first-round RT-PCR of the TCR CDR3. One entry per CDR3 protein results from TCRdb running MiXCR on the multiplex PCR reads. The table lists roughly 700,000 distinct CDR3 sequences, around 15% of them singletons, with roughly a tenth in the top ten.

This chain uses TRBV28 with TRBJ1-2; a weak D match, TRBD1 (5 bases). The source material was blood. This TCR was recovered from a woman younger than 30 with Graves' hyperthyroidism. In nucleotides, the CDR3 is TGTGCCAGCAGAAAGGGGCTTGATGGCTACACCTTC. It yields the protein CASRKGLDGYTF.